The 32 T cell receptor beta chains below come from one sample, sequenced in a study of T cell changes during pregnancy in multiple sclerosis. Method: immunoSEQ multiplex PCR; TCRdb's copy keeps in-frame clones and lacks some. This sample yields some 38,000 clones, of which about 94% are seen a single time; roughly 0.4% belongs to the top ten. The sequences come from CD4+ T cells from peripheral blood mononuclear cells, collected in the second trimester of pregnancy. The receptors come from a female donor with multiple sclerosis, enrolled in a pregnancy study.

The V gene is TRBV9, the J gene TRBJ2-1, with TRBD1 identical over 7 bases. The CDR3 runs to 15 residues. The trim removed 2 bases at V and 7 bases at J, leaving 9 bases unmatched. Germline V gene sequence: CDR1 SGDLS, CDR2 YYNGEE. CDR3 bases: TGTGCCAGCAGCGTGGTAGGGGGCCGTTGGAATGAGCAGTTCTTC. Its translation: CASSVVGGRWNEQFF. Full variable domain (outside the CDR3, taken from reference TRBV9 and TRBJ2-1): DSGVTQTPKHLITATGQRVTLRCSPRSGDLSVYWYQQSLDQGLQFLIQYYNGEERAKGNILERFSAQQFPDLHSELNLSSLELGDSALYFCASSVVGGRWNEQFFGPGTRLTVL.

V usage is TRBV27 and J usage is TRBJ2-1; 9 nucleotides align to TRBD2. Germline assignment: CDR1 MNHEY and CDR2 SMNVEV (reference sequence). This CDR3 is built from 18 residues. V gave up 5 bases and J gave up 4 bases; unmatched junction bases: 15. CDR3 DNA sequence: TGTGCCAGCAGTGCCATTCGAAGCGGGAGGTCGGGATACAATGAGCAGTTCTTC. It encodes CASSAIRSGRSGYNEQFF.

This sequence joins TRBV2 and TRBJ2-7; D uncertain. Germline V lookup: CDR1 SNHLY, CDR2 FYNNEI. The CDR3 spans 11 residues. Between the trimmed V and J ends, which lost 4 bases and 5 bases, there was a span of 6 bases. The CDR3 nucleotides read TGTGCCAGCAGTGTTCTTAACGAGCAGTACTTC. Protein: CASSVLNEQYF.

The rearrangement joins TRBV18 to TRBJ1-2; a weak D match, TRBD1 (5 bases). This CDR3 has 16 residues. The V and J ends lost 0 bases and 4 bases respectively, with 15 bases between them. Per the germline V gene, CDR1 is KGHSH and CDR2 is LQKENI. The CDR3 protein is CASSPPGQGRSYGYTF. In DNA, the CDR3 is TGTGCCAGCTCACCACCGGGGCAGGGAAGGAGCTATGGCTACACCTTC.

This chain links TRBV18 with TRBJ1-5; D is undetermined. The V end lost 2 bases, the J end lost 5 bases, and 7 bases lay between the germline ends. The CDR3 loop spans 13 amino acids. The germline gives CDR1 KGHSH, CDR2 LQKENI. This chain's CDR3 is CASSPTLDQPQHF. The DNA of the CDR3 is TGTGCCAGCTCACCAACACTAGATCAGCCCCAGCATTTT.

This clone appeared a few times. The rearrangement links TRBV19 to TRBJ2-7; D might be TRBD2 (5 bases). The CDR3 sequence is 13 residues long. Trimming pared 5 bases from V and 0 bases from J, leaving 8 bases between. CDR1 is LNHDA and CDR2 is SQIVND in the germline V gene (reference sequence). DNA for the CDR3: TGTGCCAGTAGTTCCGGGATCTCCTACGAGCAGTACTTC. As protein: CASSSGISYEQYF.

This rearrangement joins TRBV2 to TRBJ1-1; 10 nucleotides match TRBD1. The V gene end was trimmed by 6 bases and the J gene end by 9 bases; junction bases not matched to a gene: 16. Germline V gene sequence: CDR1 SNHLY, CDR2 FYNNEI. The CDR3 totals 16 residues. Written as DNA, the CDR3 is TGTGCCAGCAGGACGGACAAGACAGGGGGCAAGATCAAAGCTTTCTTT. Protein: CASRTDKTGGKIKAFF.

The V call is TRBV10-3, the J call TRBJ1-1, with 10 positions matching TRBD1. Germline V gene data show CDR1 as ENHRY and CDR2 as SYGVKD. V was pared by 0 bases and J by 4 bases, with 2 bases of the junction left unmatched. The CDR3 is made up of 15 amino acids. The CDR3 loop reads CAISESDRGPTEAFF. The CDR3, as DNA: TGTGCCATCAGTGAGTCCGACAGGGGGCCCACTGAAGCTTTCTTT.

The chain couples TRBV20-1 to TRBJ2-7; D is ambiguous. Germline V gene data show CDR1 as DFQATT and CDR2 as SNEGSKA (reference sequence). This CDR3 spans 10 amino acids. Trimming took off 3 bases at V and 12 bases at J, with 12 bases between the two ends. The CDR3 region is CSASPSLVYF. The CDR3 bases are TGCAGTGCTAGTCCTTCTCTCGTGTACTTC.

V and J are TRBV11-2 and TRBJ2-1; a possible D gene is TRBD2 (5 bases). The CDR3 has 13 amino acids. Trimming removed 5 bases at V and 10 bases at J, with 15 bases between. Germline lookup yields CDR1 SGHAT and CDR2 FQNNGV. Here the CDR3 reads CASSRGLGQEQFF. CDR3 DNA sequence: TGTGCCAGCAGCCGGGGTCTTGGGCAGGAGCAGTTCTTC.

The chain carries TRBV5-1 and TRBJ2-5; D uncertain. The CDR3 contains 11 residues. CDR1 and CDR2 from the germline V gene are SGHRS and YFSETQ. V was pared by 4 bases and J by 1 base, with 2 bases between. The CDR3, as DNA: TGCGCCAGCAGCCTCCAAGAGACCCAGTACTTC. This encodes CASSLQETQYF. Together with reference TRBV5-1 and TRBJ2-5, the CDR3 gives the full variable domain: KAGVTQTPRYLIKTRGQQVTLSCSPISGHRSVSWYQQTPGQGLQFLFEYFSETQRNKGNFPGRFSGRQFSNSRSEMNVSTLELGDSALYLCASSLQETQYFGPGTRLLVL.

The chain carries TRBV18 and TRBJ2-3; 8 nucleotides line up with TRBD2. From germline, CDR1 is KGHSH and CDR2 LQKENI. With V trimmed by 6 bases and J by 0 bases, 8 bases remained unmatched. This CDR3 spans 16 amino acids. The CDR3 nucleotides are TGTGCCAGCTCCCCCGGCCAGCGGGGGAGCACAGATACGCAGTATTTT. This sequence encodes CASSPGQRGSTDTQYF.

The chain couples TRBV11-2 to TRBJ2-1; D gene ambiguous. From germline, CDR1 is SGHAT and CDR2 FQNNGV. The V end lost 1 base, the J end lost 1 base, and 8 bases lay between the germline ends. This CDR3 has 15 amino acids. CDR3 loop: CASSLGHASYNEQFF. The CDR3 DNA is TGTGCCAGCAGCTTAGGGCATGCTTCCTACAATGAGCAGTTCTTC.

The chain has TRBV9 and TRBJ2-7, with a tentative D call TRBD1 (5 bases). V was clipped by 2 bases and J by 0 bases, with 6 bases between them. This CDR3 is built from 13 residues. In germline, CDR1 is SGDLS, CDR2 YYNGEE. CDR3 sequence (DNA): TGTGCCAGCAGCGTGGACACCTCCTACGAGCAGTACTTC. The encoded protein is CASSVDTSYEQYF.

J is TRBJ1-3 and V is TRBV14, with TRBD1 identical over 7 bases. The CDR3 length is 15 residues. CDR1 SGHDN and CDR2 FVKESK come from the germline V gene. Trimming cost V 4 bases and J 4 bases; bases outside gene matches: 7. CDR3 sequence reads: CASSLTGFMGNTIYF. CDR3 nucleotide sequence: TGTGCCAGCAGCCTGACAGGGTTTATGGGAAACACCATATATTTT.

The chain employs TRBV7-9 and TRBJ2-1, with 8 bases that match TRBD2. Germline assignment: CDR1 SEHNR and CDR2 FQNEAQ (reference sequence). J was trimmed by 8 bases and V by 1 base; bases with no gene match: 7. The CDR3 length is 15 residues. The CDR3 protein is CASSLDTGGPDEQFF. CDR3 DNA sequence: TGTGCCAGCAGCTTAGATACGGGAGGGCCGGATGAGCAGTTCTTC.

This clone came up a few times. The V gene is TRBV4-2, the J gene TRBJ2-7; D is possibly TRBD2 (5 bases). The V and J ends lost 0 bases and 6 bases respectively, with 12 bases between them. Germline-derived CDR1 and CDR2 are LGHNA and YNFKEQ. The CDR3 is 14 amino acids. CDR3 nucleotide sequence: TGTGCCAGCAGCCAAGATTCGGGAAGGCGCGAGCAGTACTTC. Protein: CASSQDSGRREQYF.

The chain employs TRBV11-2 and TRBJ2-7; 7 bases align to TRBD1. In germline, CDR1 is SGHAT, CDR2 FQNNGV. This CDR3 region has 19 residues. The trim removed 6 bases at V and 1 base at J, leaving 21 bases unmatched. CDR3 nucleotides: TGTGCCAGCAGGCCGTTACGGGACAGCCGCCAACTGTCTTCCTACGAGCAGTACTTC. Translating gives CASRPLRDSRQLSSYEQYF.

The chain is built from TRBV14 and TRBJ2-2; TRBD1 aligns across 7 bases. The V and J ends lost 4 bases and 0 bases, in that order; junction bases with no gene match: 5. The CDR3 is 16 residues long. Germline loops: CDR1 SGHDN, CDR2 FVKESK. CDR3 residues: CASSLRQGTNTGELFF. In DNA form, the CDR3 reads TGTGCCAGCAGCCTCCGACAGGGTACGAACACCGGGGAGCTGTTTTTT.

This rearrangement joins TRBV4-2 to TRBJ2-3; TRBD2 matches 13 bases. The CDR3 runs to 17 residues. Trimming removed 1 base from V and 0 bases from J; junction bases left unmatched: 1. The germline gives CDR1 LGHNA, CDR2 YNFKEQ. CDR3 DNA sequence: TGTGCCAGCAGCCAAGCACTAGCGGGGGGGAGCACAGATACGCAGTATTTT. Translating gives CASSQALAGGSTDTQYF.

This chain joins TRBV2 and TRBJ2-5; 10 bases fit TRBD2. CDR3 length: 14 amino acids. V shed 7 bases and J 5 bases; nucleotides not matched to a gene: 7. Per the germline V gene, CDR1 is SNHLY and CDR2 is FYNNEI. CDR3 residues: CASKSGRAGETQYF. CDR3 sequence (DNA): TGTGCCAGCAAGAGCGGGAGGGCCGGGGAGACCCAGTACTTC.

The J gene is TRBJ2-7, the V gene TRBV27, with D possibly TRBD2 on 6 matching bases. This CDR3 contains 15 residues. Germline V gene sequence: CDR1 MNHEY, CDR2 SMNVEV (reference sequence). The V and J ends lost 5 bases and 5 bases respectively, with 19 bases between them. CDR3 residues: CASSPVGGRSDEQYF. The CDR3 DNA reads as TGTGCCAGCAGTCCCGTCGGGGGACGGAGCGACGAGCAGTACTTC.

This clone was seen a single time. The chain combines TRBV10-3 with TRBJ1-4; TRBD1 aligns across 9 bases. The ends lost 6 bases at V and 6 bases at J; junction bases unmatched: 8. CDR1 is ENHRY and CDR2 is SYGVKD in the germline V gene. The CDR3 has 15 residues. CDR3 in amino acids: CAISGGTGYDEKLFF. DNA for the CDR3: TGTGCCATCAGCGGAGGGACAGGGTACGATGAAAAACTGTTTTTT.

This clone showed up just once. V and J are TRBV4-1 and TRBJ1-4; 8 bases are a match to TRBD1. Germline lookup yields CDR1 MGHRA and CDR2 YSYEKL. With 5 bases clipped from V and 8 bases from J, the junction kept 4 bases outside the gene matches. The CDR3 is made up of 13 amino acids. Here the CDR3 reads CASSAQGAEKLFF. The CDR3 coding sequence is TGCGCCAGCAGCGCCCAGGGGGCGGAAAAACTGTTTTTT.

The chain joins TRBV5-4 to TRBJ2-1; D not certain. Germline V lookup: CDR1 SGHNT, CDR2 YYREEE (reference sequence). This CDR3 spans 13 amino acids. V gave up 4 bases and J gave up 5 bases, with 10 bases separating them. The CDR3 reads CASSTEIDNEQFF. DNA of the CDR3: TGTGCCAGCAGCACAGAGATCGACAATGAGCAGTTCTTC.

The chain couples TRBV5-1 to TRBJ1-3; D call uncertain. The germline CDR1 and CDR2 sequences are SGHRS and YFSETQ. The CDR3 is 16 amino acids. Trimming removed 5 bases from V and 0 bases from J, with 15 bases in between. The CDR3 here is CASRVGNRGSGNTIYF. In DNA, the CDR3 is TGCGCCAGCAGGGTCGGGAACAGAGGCTCTGGAAACACCATATATTTT.

The chain uses TRBV11-2 and TRBJ2-5; the D is unclear. The CDR3 extends over 12 amino acids. Germline lookup yields CDR1 SGHAT and CDR2 FQNNGV. Trimming shortened V by 5 bases and J by 2 bases, and 6 bases separated the two germline ends. The CDR3 coding sequence is TGTGCCAGCAGCCCCCAACAAGAGACCCAGTACTTC. This gives the protein CASSPQQETQYF.

CDR3 bases: TGTGCCAGCAGTGCCTGGACTAGCGGGAGGGGTAATGAGCAGTTCTTC. Translated: CASSAWTSGRGNEQFF. This chain joins TRBV2 and TRBJ2-1, with 15 nucleotides matching TRBD2. V was pared by 4 bases and J by 7 bases, with 5 bases of the junction left unmatched. Germline-derived CDR1 and CDR2 are SNHLY and FYNNEI. The CDR3 length is 16 residues.

A single count supports this clone. The chain links TRBV18 to TRBJ1-2; D perhaps matches TRBD1 (6 bases). Germline-derived CDR1 and CDR2 are KGHSH and LQKENI. The CDR3 totals 15 residues. Deletions cut 3 bases from V and 2 bases from J, with 13 bases between. The chain's CDR3 is CASSPSGAKNYGYTF. For the CDR3, the DNA is TGTGCCAGCTCACCCTCAGGGGCCAAGAACTATGGCTACACCTTC.

This clone occurred once. The chain links TRBV7-8 to TRBJ2-7; D uncertain. V lost 8 bases to trimming and J lost 3 bases, with 8 bases between them. This CDR3 has 11 amino acids. Germline assignment: CDR1 SGHVS and CDR2 FQNEAQ. This chain's CDR3 is CASSGLYEQYF. The DNA of the CDR3 is TGTGCCAGCTCTGGGCTCTACGAGCAGTACTTC.

This clone appeared a single time. The genes are TRBV4-2 and TRBJ1-1, with D unclear. The germline V gene encodes CDR1 LGHNA and CDR2 YNFKEQ. The V end lost 0 bases, the J end lost 2 bases, and 10 bases lay between the germline ends. The CDR3 spans 15 residues. In DNA, the CDR3 is TGTGCCAGCAGCCAAGAACCGGGTCCTAACACTGAAGCTTTCTTT. Residues: CASSQEPGPNTEAFF.

The chain links TRBV2 to TRBJ1-5; D is possibly TRBD1 (6 bases). Germline V gene sequence: CDR1 SNHLY, CDR2 FYNNEI. The CDR3 sequence is 13 residues long. Trimming left V 4 bases short and J 4 bases short, with 8 bases between. In DNA, the CDR3 is TGTGCCAGCAGTGGACAGGCGAATCAGCCCCAGCATTTT. Its protein product is CASSGQANQPQHF.